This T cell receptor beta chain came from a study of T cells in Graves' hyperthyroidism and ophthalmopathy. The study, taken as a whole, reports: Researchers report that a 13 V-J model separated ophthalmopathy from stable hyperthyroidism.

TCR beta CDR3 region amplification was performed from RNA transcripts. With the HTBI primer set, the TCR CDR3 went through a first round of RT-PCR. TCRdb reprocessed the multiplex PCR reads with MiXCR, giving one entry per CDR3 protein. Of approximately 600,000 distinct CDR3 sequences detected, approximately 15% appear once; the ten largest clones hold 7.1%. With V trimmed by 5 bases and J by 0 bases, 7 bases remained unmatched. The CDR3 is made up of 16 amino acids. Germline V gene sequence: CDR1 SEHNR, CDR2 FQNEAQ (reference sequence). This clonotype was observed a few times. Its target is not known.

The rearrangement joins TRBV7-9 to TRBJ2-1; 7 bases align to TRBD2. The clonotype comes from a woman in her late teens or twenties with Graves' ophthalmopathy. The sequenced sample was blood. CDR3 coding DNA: TGTGCCAGCAGCCGGGCGGCGGGAGCCTCCTACAATGAGCAGTTCTTC. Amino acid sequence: CASSRAAGASYNEQFF.